One sample yielded the 8 T cell receptor beta chains listed below, sequenced in a study of T-cell reconstitution after alpha-beta-depleted transplantation in children. Unique molecular identifiers featured in how the TCRbeta library was prepared. TCRdb ran MiXCR on the PCR reads and lists one entry per CDR3 protein. The table records 150,000 to 200,000 distinct CDR3 sequences, more than 9.5% of them present only once. The sample in question was PBMCs, obtained before TCRalphabeta/CD19-depleted stem cell transplant. These receptors were taken from a boy aged 2-15 years with acute myeloid leukemia, due to receive a stem cell transplant.

The chain joins TRBV12-3 or TRBV12-4 to TRBJ2-7; TRBD1 is a possible D gene (5 bases). The CDR3 totals 15 residues. V was clipped by 3 bases and J by 3 bases, with 15 bases between them. This chain's CDR3 is CASSFSQGLGYEQYF. The CDR3 DNA reads TGTGCCAGCAGTTTCTCCCAGGGTCTGGGCTACGAGCAGTACTTC.

This clonotype appeared many times. The rearrangement joins TRBV2 to TRBJ1-3; maybe TRBD1 (5 bases). The CDR3 is made up of 16 amino acids. The V end lost 1 base, the J end lost 0 bases, and 10 bases lay between the germline ends. Germline V gene lookup returns CDR1 SNHLY and CDR2 FYNNEI. As DNA, the CDR3 is TGTGCCAGCAGTGAAGACGGGGCTCCCTCTGGAAACACCATATATTTT. Translating it yields CASSEDGAPSGNTIYF.

This clonotype showed up many times. The chain joins TRBV7-9 to TRBJ2-2, with 13 positions matching TRBD2. There are 16 residues in the CDR3. After removal of 1 base from V and 6 bases from J, the junction contained 2 bases not matched to a gene. Germline V gene lookup returns CDR1 SEHNR and CDR2 FQNEAQ (reference sequence). CDR3 sequence reads: CASSLGLAGGSGELFF. CDR3 bases: TGTGCCAGCAGCTTAGGACTAGCGGGAGGATCCGGGGAGCTGTTTTTT.

This clonotype was seen repeatedly, ten times or more. The chain links TRBV6-1 to TRBJ2-3; 10 bases line up with TRBD1. Per the germline V gene, CDR1 is MNHNS and CDR2 is SASEGT. The CDR3 has 16 amino acids. Germline trimming cut 4 bases from V and 0 bases from J; bases unmatched to any gene: 4. The CDR3 loop is CASSGQGALSTDTQYF. CDR3 sequence (DNA): TGTGCCAGCAGTGGACAGGGGGCGCTTAGCACAGATACGCAGTATTTT.

This clonotype came up many times. V is TRBV7-6 and J is TRBJ2-1; no clear D gene. In germline, CDR1 is SGHVS, CDR2 FNYEAQ. This CDR3 spans 13 amino acids. The germline V and J ends were trimmed by 2 bases and 8 bases, with 10 bases remaining between them. CDR3 residues: CASSLIQVDEQFF. CDR3 in DNA: TGTGCCAGCAGCTTAATTCAGGTTGATGAGCAGTTCTTC.

This clonotype occurred many times. The chain links TRBV20-1 to TRBJ2-3, with a possible D match to TRBD2 (6 bases). The germline CDR1 and CDR2 sequences are DFQATT and SNEGSKA (reference sequence). The CDR3 length is 14 residues. Trimming shortened V by 3 bases and J by 4 bases, and 14 bases separated the two germline ends. CDR3 bases: TGCAGTGCTAGCATTGCGGGATGGGCAGATACGCAGTATTTT. It yields the protein CSASIAGWADTQYF.

The table lists this clonotype with many counts. The chain uses TRBV20-1 and TRBJ1-1, with 7 positions matching TRBD1. V lost 7 bases, J lost 0 bases, and 5 bases stayed unmatched. Germline V gene sequence: CDR1 DFQATT, CDR2 SNEGSKA (reference sequence). There are 13 residues in the CDR3. This chain's CDR3 is CSGQGVVNTEAFF. The CDR3 DNA reads as TGCAGTGGACAGGGAGTGGTGAACACTGAAGCTTTCTTT.

This clonotype showed up many times. This chain joins TRBV7-2 and TRBJ1-3; D gene uncertain. The CDR3 is made up of 12 amino acids. The ends were cut back, 6 bases at V and 7 bases at J, with 10 bases in the middle. Germline CDR1 is SGHTA and CDR2 is FQGNSA. The CDR3 loop reads CASRFLGNTIYF. The CDR3 DNA sequence: TGTGCCAGCAGGTTCCTTGGGAACACCATATATTTT.